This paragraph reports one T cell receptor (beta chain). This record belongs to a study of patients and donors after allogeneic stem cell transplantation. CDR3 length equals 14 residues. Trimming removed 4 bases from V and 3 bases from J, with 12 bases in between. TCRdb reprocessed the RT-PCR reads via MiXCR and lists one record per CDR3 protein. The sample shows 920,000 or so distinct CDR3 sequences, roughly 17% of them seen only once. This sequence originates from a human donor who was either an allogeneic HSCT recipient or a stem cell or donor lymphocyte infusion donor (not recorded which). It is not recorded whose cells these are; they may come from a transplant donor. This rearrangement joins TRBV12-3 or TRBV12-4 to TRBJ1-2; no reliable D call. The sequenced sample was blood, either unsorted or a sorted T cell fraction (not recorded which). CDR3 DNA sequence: TGTGCCAGCAGTTCCGTGAGAGAGGACTATGGCTACACCTTC. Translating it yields CASSSVREDYGYTF.